This passage covers 26 T cell receptor beta chains from one sample sequenced in a study of cytomegalovirus exposure and HLA in healthy donors (dated by TCRdb to 2015 to 2018). The library was prepared using the immunoSEQ multiplex PCR assay. As stored in TCRdb, this immuneACCESS dataset retains in-frame rearrangements with V and J assigned. A fraction of the clones does not appear; measured against another copy, unresolved V genes explain less than half of the discrepancy, and the remainder lacks a known reason. The sample table lists under 150,000 clones, approximately 86% of them with a count of one. The ten most abundant clones make up less than 9% of the sample. The specimen was PBMCs. The receptors here all came from a young man in good health and CMV-seropositive.

CDR3 in amino acids: CASSPGASGSGANEQFF. The CDR3 DNA reads as TGTGCCAGCTCACCCGGGGCTAGCGGGAGTGGGGCCAATGAGCAGTTCTTC. The chain couples TRBV18 to TRBJ2-1; TRBD2 aligns across 10 bases. The J segment lost 6 bases and the V segment lost 3 bases, leaving 11 bases of the junction unmatched. CDR1 KGHSH and CDR2 LQKENI come from the germline V gene. This CDR3 has 17 amino acids.

This clone was counted a single time. The chain couples TRBV5-1 to TRBJ2-1; the D gene is possibly TRBD1 (6 bases). Trimming took 4 bases from V and 8 from J, leaving 13 bases between them. Per the germline V gene, CDR1 is SGHRS and CDR2 is YFSETQ. This CDR3 has 13 amino acids. CDR3 bases: TGCGCCAGCAGCCCGACAGGTTCTGATGAGCAGTTCTTC. Translating it yields CASSPTGSDEQFF.

The CDR3 loop reads CASSDGQGRDWTPREQFF. The CDR3, as DNA: TGTGCCAGCAGTGACGGACAGGGGCGGGACTGGACACCCCGGGAGCAGTTCTTC. The chain joins TRBV25-1 to TRBJ2-1; 9 nucleotides line up with TRBD1. Germline CDR1 is MGHDK and CDR2 is SYGVNS. The CDR3 loop spans 18 amino acids. Losses at the gene ends were 3 bases for V and 10 bases for J; bases not matched to a gene: 19.

This chain uses TRBV5-1 with TRBJ2-2, with D hard to call. This CDR3 region has 15 residues. Germline V gene data show CDR1 as SGHRS and CDR2 as YFSETQ. The ends were cut back, 4 bases at V and 2 bases at J, with 12 bases in the middle. The CDR3, as DNA: TGCGCCAGCAGCCAAGCCGAACTAAACACCGGGGAGCTGTTTTTT. Amino acids: CASSQAELNTGELFF.

V gene TRBV10-3 combines with J gene TRBJ2-5, with 9 bases that match TRBD2. CDR3 size: 14 residues. Germline V CDR1 and CDR2: ENHRY, SYGVKD. The V gene end was trimmed by 4 bases and the J gene end by 0 bases; junction bases not matched to a gene: 0. Here the CDR3 DNA reads TGTGCCATCAGTGGACTAGCGGACCAAGAGACCCAGTACTTC. This translates into CAISGLADQETQYF.

J is TRBJ2-3 and V is TRBV5-1; TRBD2 agrees at 9 bases. J lost 3 bases, V lost 0 bases, and 5 bases had no gene match. Germline V CDR1 and CDR2: SGHRS, YFSETQ. The CDR3 spans 16 residues. In nucleotides, the CDR3 is TGCGCCAGCAGCTTGGGACCTACTAGCGGGACAGATACGCAGTATTTT. The encoded protein is CASSLGPTSGTDTQYF. Complete variable domain (other parts from reference TRBV5-1 and TRBJ2-3): KAGVTQTPRYLIKTRGQQVTLSCSPISGHRSVSWYQQTPGQGLQFLFEYFSETQRNKGNFPGRFSGRQFSNSRSEMNVSTLELGDSALYLCASSLGPTSGTDTQYFGPGTRLTVL.

The chain recombines TRBV5-4 with TRBJ2-5, with a tentative D call TRBD2 (6 bases). The CDR3 contains 16 residues. Trimming left V 1 base short and J 1 base short, with 14 bases between. Germline-derived CDR1 and CDR2 are SGHNT and YYREEE (reference sequence). In nucleotides, the CDR3 is TGTGCCAGCAGCTTGAAGTCCGGGGACTTCCAAGAGACCCAGTACTTC. Encoded protein: CASSLKSGDFQETQYF.

This chain connects TRBV5-1 to TRBJ1-4; TRBD1 matches at 10 bases. The CDR3 is made up of 16 amino acids. Looked up from germline, CDR1 is SGHRS and CDR2 is YFSETQ. V lost 4 bases to trimming and J lost 5 bases; unmatched junction nucleotides: 8. The CDR3 loop is CASSVRPGQGNEKLFF. CDR3 coding DNA: TGCGCCAGCAGCGTCCGACCGGGACAGGGGAATGAAAAACTGTTTTTT.

J is TRBJ2-1 and V is TRBV6-6; TRBD1 might be the D (6 bases). V was cut by 2 bases and J by 7 bases, with 9 bases left in between. The CDR3 is made up of 13 amino acids. The germline V gene encodes CDR1 MNHNY and CDR2 SVGAGI (reference sequence). The CDR3 bases are TGTGCCAGCAGTTACCACACAGGGAATGAGCAGTTCTTC. It codes for CASSYHTGNEQFF.

CDR3 coding DNA: TGTGCCAGCAGCAAAGAGATTTGCGGGGGGTACTTCAAGGGGGAGCTGTTTTTT. This gives the protein CASSKEICGGYFKGELFF. V usage is TRBV21-1 and J usage is TRBJ2-2; TRBD2 is taken as the D call from the table, unchecked against the DNA. TRBV21-1 corresponds to a pseudogene. The length of the CDR3 is 18 residues.

The chain has TRBV7-9 and TRBJ2-2; no clear D gene. The CDR3 consists of 12 residues. Germline V gene data show CDR1 as SEHNR and CDR2 as FQNEAQ (reference sequence). Trimming removed 2 bases at V and 6 bases at J, with 4 bases between. The CDR3 DNA follows: TGTGCCAGCAGCTTAACGGCCGGGGAGCTGTTTTTT. Amino acid sequence: CASSLTAGELFF.

The chain has TRBV6-5 and TRBJ2-6, with D perhaps matching TRBD1 (5 bases). Trimming left V 6 bases short and J 3 bases short, with 12 bases between. Germline V CDR1 and CDR2: MNHEY, SVGAGI. CDR3 length: 15 residues. The chain's CDR3 is CASSPPGNGANVLTF. In DNA form, the CDR3 reads TGTGCCAGCAGCCCGCCAGGGAATGGGGCCAACGTCCTGACTTTC.

The rearrangement joins TRBV9 to TRBJ1-2; no definite D call. Trimming stripped 4 bases from V and 6 bases from J, with 13 bases between. The germline gives CDR1 SGDLS, CDR2 YYNGEE. This CDR3 contains 13 residues. This CDR3 reads CASSPSSRDGYTF. CDR3 DNA sequence: TGTGCCAGCAGCCCCTCCTCTCGGGATGGCTACACCTTC. Variable domain in full (rest from reference TRBV9 and TRBJ1-2): DSGVTQTPKHLITATGQRVTLRCSPRSGDLSVYWYQQSLDQGLQFLIQYYNGEERAKGNILERFSAQQFPDLHSELNLSSLELGDSALYFCASSPSSRDGYTFGSGTRLTVV.

The CDR3 region has the DNA TGTGCCAGCAGTGATGCCGGGGGGATGTTGGGCTACACCTTC. Translated: CASSDAGGMLGYTF. The chain carries TRBV25-1 and TRBJ1-2; possible D gene TRBD1, 5 bases. This CDR3 has 14 residues. The V and J ends lost 3 bases and 8 bases respectively, with 16 bases between them. The germline V gene has CDR1 MGHDK and CDR2 SYGVNS.

This chain uses TRBV30 with TRBJ2-7, with D perhaps matching TRBD2 (6 bases). This CDR3 is 14 amino acids long. Germline assignment: CDR1 GTSNPN and CDR2 SVGIG (reference sequence). Trimming removed 3 bases from V and 9 bases from J, with 21 bases in between. CDR3 loop: CAWSPGTGRVLQYF. The CDR3 region has the DNA TGTGCCTGGAGCCCCGGGACTGGGCGGGTGTTGCAGTACTTC.

J is TRBJ2-3 and V is TRBV15; no firm D call. The V gene's germline CDR1 is LNHNV and CDR2 YYDKDF (reference sequence). The CDR3 is 13 residues long. V lost 5 bases and J 3 bases, leaving 9 bases between the germline ends. DNA for the CDR3: TGTGCCACCAGCCACTCCACTACAGATACGCAGTATTTT. It encodes CATSHSTTDTQYF.

The chain couples TRBV9 to TRBJ2-1; 7 positions agree with TRBD2. Germline V gene data show CDR1 as SGDLS and CDR2 as YYNGEE. This CDR3 is 13 amino acids long. After removal of 3 bases from V and 8 bases from J, the junction contained 5 bases not matched to a gene. The CDR3 nucleotides are TGTGCCAGCAGCGGACCTGGGAGGGATGAGCAGTTCTTC. Its translation: CASSGPGRDEQFF.

The table lists this clone with many counts. The CDR3 coding sequence is TGTGCCAGCAGCCAAGCCCGGGAGGGCCTCGATGAGCAGTTCTTC. Its translation: CASSQAREGLDEQFF. The V call is TRBV4-2, the J call TRBJ2-1; the match to TRBD2 covers 8 bases. CDR1 and CDR2 (germline): LGHNA, YNFKEQ. Trimming removed 1 base from V and 8 bases from J; junction bases left unmatched: 7. This CDR3 contains 15 residues.

The gene calls are TRBV28 and TRBJ1-1; D is undetermined. The V and J ends lost 3 bases and 7 bases respectively, with 12 bases between them. This CDR3 contains 13 residues. Germline V lookup: CDR1 MDHEN, CDR2 SYDVKM. The CDR3 DNA follows: TGTGCCAGCAGTTTTGCCCAGAGGAGTGAAGCTTTCTTT. Protein: CASSFAQRSEAFF.

This clone was picked up one time. The identical CDR3 is also encoded by other nucleotide sequences in the sample. The chain joins TRBV5-1 to TRBJ2-5; TRBD2 might be the D (6 bases). CDR3 size: 14 residues. Between the trimmed V and J ends, which lost 1 base and 3 bases, there was a span of 10 bases. From germline, CDR1 is SGHRS and CDR2 YFSETQ. The CDR3 region has the DNA TGCGCCAGCAGCTTGTCAACGGGAGAAGAGACCCAGTACTTC. Its protein is CASSLSTGEETQYF.

The V call is TRBV11-2, the J call TRBJ2-1; 9 positions agree with TRBD2. The V gene end was trimmed by 5 bases and the J gene end by 8 bases; junction bases not matched to a gene: 10. The length of the CDR3 is 15 residues. Germline assignment: CDR1 SGHAT and CDR2 FQNNGV. CDR3: CASSTLAGSLHEQFF. For the CDR3, the DNA is TGTGCCAGCAGCACCCTAGCGGGGAGTTTACATGAGCAGTTCTTC. Supplemented by reference TRBV11-2 and TRBJ2-1, the full variable domain reads EAGVAQSPRYKIIEKRQSVAFWCNPISGHATLYWYQQILGQGPKLLIQFQNNGVVDDSQLPKDRFSAERLKGVDSTLKIQPAKLEDSAVYLCASSTLAGSLHEQFFGPGTRLTVL.

The V call is TRBV27, the J call TRBJ1-5; D gene ambiguous. V lost 7 bases, J lost 9 bases, and 16 bases lay in between. This CDR3 has 13 residues. In germline, CDR1 is MNHEY, CDR2 SMNVEV (reference sequence). The CDR3 sequence: CASTPFYGRPQHF. In nucleotides, the CDR3 is TGTGCCAGCACCCCCTTTTACGGTAGGCCCCAGCATTTT.

The rearrangement links TRBV29-1 to TRBJ2-1; no definite D call. Between the trimmed V and J ends, which lost 2 bases and 12 bases, there was a span of 8 bases. CDR3 length: 10 amino acids. Germline V CDR1 and CDR2: SQVTM, ANQGSEA. CDR3: CSVETTWQFF. CDR3 coding DNA: TGCAGCGTTGAAACTACATGGCAGTTCTTC.

This chain links TRBV5-6 with TRBJ1-6; 8 bases fit TRBD1. Germline CDR1 is SGHDT and CDR2 is YYEEEE. This CDR3 spans 15 amino acids. V lost 1 base and J lost 9; bases outside the gene matches: 6. The CDR3 bases are TGTGCCAGCAGCTTGATAGACAGGGGTGTTTCACCCCTCCACTTT. Amino acid sequence: CASSLIDRGVSPLHF.

The gene calls are TRBV28 and TRBJ1-1, with no clear D. Germline V gene data show CDR1 as MDHEN and CDR2 as SYDVKM. The CDR3 loop spans 13 amino acids. The ends were cut back, 3 bases at V and 3 bases at J, with 8 bases in the middle. The CDR3 is CASSFHSYTEAFF. CDR3 nucleotides: TGTGCCAGCAGTTTTCACAGCTACACTGAAGCTTTCTTT.

J is TRBJ1-4 and V is TRBV4-2; TRBD1 aligns across 8 bases. V lost 3 bases, J lost 6 bases, and 3 bases stayed unmatched. Germline V gene sequence: CDR1 LGHNA, CDR2 YNFKEQ. The length of the CDR3 is 14 residues. This CDR3 reads CASSQDRDDEKLFF. CDR3 in DNA: TGTGCCAGCAGCCAGGACAGGGACGATGAAAAACTGTTTTTT.